The 7 T cell receptor beta chains given below trace back to one sample, sequenced in a study of PD-1 blockade in mismatch repair-deficient tumors. The repertoire was sequenced with immunoSEQ multiplex PCR; TCRdb's copy has only in-frame clones and lacks some. The table has 35,000 to 40,000 clones, roughly 77% seen once; the top ten hold roughly 23%. This specimen consisted of peripheral blood, obtained 4 weeks after starting pembrolizumab. The receptors stem from an adult with mismatch repair-deficient cancer.

This clone is medium-sized by share. The V gene is TRBV5-4, the J gene TRBJ2-7, with unresolved D. Germline lookup yields CDR1 SGHNT and CDR2 YYREEE (reference sequence). V dropped 3 bases and J dropped 5 bases, with 15 bases sitting between them. This CDR3 is 14 amino acids long. The CDR3 region has the DNA TGTGCCAGCAGCTCCTGGGGTATATCGGACGAGCAGTACTTC. It is translated as CASSSWGISDEQYF.

The CDR3 bases are TGTGCCTGGAGTGTATTTTTTAGGGGATACAATGAGCAGTTCTTC. Its translation is CAWSVFFRGYNEQFF. The chain combines TRBV30 with TRBJ2-1, with D possibly matching TRBD1 (5 bases). V lost 0 bases, J lost 4 bases, and 13 bases lay in between. This CDR3 has 15 amino acids. CDR1 and CDR2 (germline): GTSNPN, SVGIG (reference sequence).

This rearrangement joins TRBV5-6 to TRBJ2-5; 7 nucleotides match TRBD1. The CDR3 totals 16 residues. The germline V gene encodes CDR1 SGHDT and CDR2 YYEEEE. J gave up 5 bases and V 1 base, and 11 bases lay outside the gene matches. The CDR3 reads CASSLFYRQGRETQYF. The CDR3, as DNA: TGTGCCAGCAGCTTGTTTTACAGACAGGGTCGGGAGACCCAGTACTTC.

The chain couples TRBV10-1 to TRBJ2-3; 9 bases map to TRBD2. This CDR3 has 13 amino acids. V trimming: 5 bases; J trimming: 7 bases; junction bases outside the gene matches: 4. The germline gives CDR1 WNHNN, CDR2 SYGVQD (reference sequence). CDR3 DNA sequence: TGCGCCAGCAGTTGCGGGAGGGCTAATACGCAGTATTTT. It codes for CASSCGRANTQYF.

The chain combines TRBV6-1 with TRBJ2-7; the D gene is possibly TRBD2 (6 bases). The CDR3 covers 16 residues. Germline CDR1 is MNHNS and CDR2 is SASEGT. The V end was cut by 2 bases, the J end by 7 bases, with 21 bases between. Here the CDR3 reads CASSERLAEVPKEQYF. The CDR3 DNA is TGTGCCAGCAGTGAAAGGTTAGCGGAGGTACCCAAGGAGCAGTACTTC.

This chain joins TRBV29-1 and TRBJ2-7; TRBD1 aligns across 9 bases. The CDR3 length is 15 residues. J gave up 2 bases and V 1 base, and 6 bases lay outside the gene matches. Germline loops: CDR1 SQVTM, CDR2 ANQGSEA. This chain's CDR3 is CSVEGTDRGPYEQYF. Here the CDR3 DNA reads TGCAGCGTTGAAGGGACGGACAGGGGACCCTACGAGCAGTACTTC.

The V gene is TRBV27, the J gene TRBJ2-7, with D possibly being TRBD1 (5 bases). Germline V CDR1 and CDR2: MNHEY, SMNVEV (reference sequence). The V end was cut by 3 bases, the J end by 2 bases, with 14 bases between. CDR3 length: 15 amino acids. CDR3 in amino acids: CASSLFTGPAYEQYF. DNA of the CDR3: TGTGCCAGCAGTTTGTTTACAGGTCCTGCCTACGAGCAGTACTTC.